This T cell receptor (beta chain) is from a study of cytomegalovirus exposure and HLA in healthy donors. Unmatched junction bases numbered 8, after V lost 2 bases and J lost 4 bases. Looked up from germline, CDR1 is SGHRS and CDR2 is YFSETQ. This CDR3 region has 17 residues. The PCR employed 60 Vbeta primers together with 13 Jbeta primers. Profiling relied on immunoSEQ multiplex PCR, and the TCRdb table lists in-frame clones only, not all of them. The sample shows 55,000 to 85,000 clones, 86% of them seen only once. The chain carries TRBV5-1 and TRBJ2-2; 10 bases are a match to TRBD2. The clonotype comes from a woman aged 25 to 39 in good health and CMV-seronegative. Sequenced input: PBMCs. CDR3 loop: CASSFGLAGGSTGELFF. The CDR3 region has the DNA TGCGCCAGCAGCTTCGGGTTAGCGGGAGGTAGCACCGGGGAGCTGTTTTTT. The whole variable domain, filled in from reference TRBV5-1 and TRBJ2-2, reads KAGVTQTPRYLIKTRGQQVTLSCSPISGHRSVSWYQQTPGQGLQFLFEYFSETQRNKGNFPGRFSGRQFSNSRSEMNVSTLELGDSALYLCASSFGLAGGSTGELFFGEGSRLTVL.